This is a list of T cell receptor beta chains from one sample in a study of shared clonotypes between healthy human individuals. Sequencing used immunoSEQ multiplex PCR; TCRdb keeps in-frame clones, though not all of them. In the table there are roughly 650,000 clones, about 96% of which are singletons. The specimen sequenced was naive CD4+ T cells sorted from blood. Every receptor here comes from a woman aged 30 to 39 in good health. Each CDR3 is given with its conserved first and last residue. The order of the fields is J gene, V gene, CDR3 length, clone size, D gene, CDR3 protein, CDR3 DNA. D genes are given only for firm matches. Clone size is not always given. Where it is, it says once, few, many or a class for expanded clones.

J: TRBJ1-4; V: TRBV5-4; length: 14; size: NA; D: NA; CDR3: CASSFYPVDEKLFF; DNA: TGTGCCAGCAGCTTTTATCCAGTTGATGAAAAACTGTTTTTT
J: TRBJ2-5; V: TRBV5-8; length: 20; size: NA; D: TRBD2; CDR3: CASSSGTIGLGVAGVETQYF; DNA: TGTGCCAGCAGCTCCGGAACAATTGGTTTGGGGGTAGCGGGAGTAGAGACCCAGTACTTC
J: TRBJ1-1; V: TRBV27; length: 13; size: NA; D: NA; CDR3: CASRPQQNTEAFF; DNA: TGTGCCAGCAGGCCACAGCAGAACACTGAAGCTTTCTTT
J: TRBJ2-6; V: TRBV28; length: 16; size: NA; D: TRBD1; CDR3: CATKDRGRRGANVLTF; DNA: TGTGCCACCAAGGACAGGGGGCGGAGAGGGGCCAACGTCCTGACTTTC
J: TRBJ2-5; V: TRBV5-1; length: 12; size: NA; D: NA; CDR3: CASSLEDGGQYF; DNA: TGCGCCAGCAGCTTGGAAGACGGCGGGCAGTACTTC
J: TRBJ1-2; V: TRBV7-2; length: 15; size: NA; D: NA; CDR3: CASSLTRFGGYGYTF; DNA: TGTGCCAGCAGCTTAACCCGCTTCGGGGGCTATGGCTACACCTTC
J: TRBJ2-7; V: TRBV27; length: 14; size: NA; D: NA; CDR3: CASSLLGNPYEQYF; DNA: TGTGCCAGCAGTTTATTGGGCAACCCCTACGAGCAGTACTTC
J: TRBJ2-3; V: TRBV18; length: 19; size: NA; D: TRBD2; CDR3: CASSPPSLAGETSTDTQYF; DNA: TGTGCCAGCTCACCACCGTCACTAGCGGGAGAAACTAGCACAGATACGCAGTATTTT
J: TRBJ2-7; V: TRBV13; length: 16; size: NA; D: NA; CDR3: CASSLSSGTTLYEQYF; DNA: TGTGCCAGCAGCTTATCAAGCGGGACAACCCTTTACGAGCAGTACTTC
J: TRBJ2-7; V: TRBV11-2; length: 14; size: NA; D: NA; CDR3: CASSSPRHFYEQYF; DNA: TGTGCCAGCAGCTCTCCCCGACACTTCTACGAGCAGTACTTC
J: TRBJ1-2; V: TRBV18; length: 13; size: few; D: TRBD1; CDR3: CDSSGTEGDGYTF; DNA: TGTGACAGCTCAGGGACAGAGGGAGATGGCTACACCTTC
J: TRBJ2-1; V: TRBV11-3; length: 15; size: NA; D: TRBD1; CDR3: CASSWGQSSYNEQFF; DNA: TGTGCCAGCAGTTGGGGACAGAGCTCCTACAATGAGCAGTTCTTC
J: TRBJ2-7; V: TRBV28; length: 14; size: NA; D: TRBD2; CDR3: CASRRTSATYEQYF; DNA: TGTGCCAGCAGGCGGACTAGCGCGACCTACGAGCAGTACTTC
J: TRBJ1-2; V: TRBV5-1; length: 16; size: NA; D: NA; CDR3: CASSWGRFAEGYGYTF; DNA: TGCGCCAGCAGCTGGGGAAGGTTTGCAGAAGGTTATGGCTACACCTTC
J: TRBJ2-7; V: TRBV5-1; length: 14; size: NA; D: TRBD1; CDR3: CASSTTGGSYEQYF; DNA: TGCGCCAGCAGCACGACAGGGGGATCCTACGAGCAGTACTTC
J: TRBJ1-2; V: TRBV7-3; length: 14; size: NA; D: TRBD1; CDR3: CASSLERGQGGYTF; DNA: TGTGCCAGCAGCTTAGAGAGGGGGCAGGGTGGCTACACCTTC
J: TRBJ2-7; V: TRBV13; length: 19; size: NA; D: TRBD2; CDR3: CASSLAGTSGKGESYEQYF; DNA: TGTGCCAGCAGCTTGGCCGGGACTAGCGGGAAAGGAGAGTCCTACGAGCAGTACTTC
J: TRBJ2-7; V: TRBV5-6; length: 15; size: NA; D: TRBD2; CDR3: CASSSGTSGRAEQYF; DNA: TGTGCCAGCAGCTCCGGGACTAGCGGGAGGGCTGAGCAGTACTTC
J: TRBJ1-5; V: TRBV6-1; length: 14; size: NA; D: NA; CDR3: CASSEYGTGQPQHF; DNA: TGTGCCAGCAGTGAATACGGGACGGGACAGCCCCAGCATTTT
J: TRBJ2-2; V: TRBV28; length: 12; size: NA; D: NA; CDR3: CASSLEPGELFF; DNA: TGTGCCAGCAGTCTTGAACCCGGGGAGCTGTTTTTT
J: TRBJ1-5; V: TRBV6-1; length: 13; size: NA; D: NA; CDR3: CASSRQGYQPQHF; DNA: TGTGCCAGCAGTAGGCAGGGATATCAGCCCCAGCATTTT
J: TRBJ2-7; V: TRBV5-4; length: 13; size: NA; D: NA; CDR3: CASSARPSDEQYF; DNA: TGTGCCAGCAGCGCCCGACCTAGTGACGAGCAGTACTTC
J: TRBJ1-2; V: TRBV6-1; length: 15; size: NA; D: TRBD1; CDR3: CASSAGQGIFYGYTF; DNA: TGTGCCAGCAGTGCGGGACAGGGGATTTTCTATGGCTACACCTTC
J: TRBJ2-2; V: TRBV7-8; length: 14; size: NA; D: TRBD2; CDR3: CASSWTRGAGELFF; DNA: TGTGCCAGCAGCTGGACCCGGGGGGCCGGGGAGCTGTTTTTT
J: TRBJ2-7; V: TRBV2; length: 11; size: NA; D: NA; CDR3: CASANIYEQYF; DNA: TGTGCCAGCGCTAACATCTACGAGCAGTACTTC
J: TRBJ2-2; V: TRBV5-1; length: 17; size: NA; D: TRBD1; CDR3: CASSNGQGTENTGELFF; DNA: TGCGCCAGCAGCAATGGACAGGGAACGGAGAACACCGGGGAGCTGTTTTTT
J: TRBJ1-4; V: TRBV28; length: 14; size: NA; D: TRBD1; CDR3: CASSIGTANEKLFF; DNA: TGTGCCAGCAGTATCGGGACAGCTAATGAAAAACTGTTTTTT
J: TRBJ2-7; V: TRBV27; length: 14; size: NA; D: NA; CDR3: CACGRDPGVLEQYF; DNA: TGTGCCTGCGGCCGGGACCCGGGGGTCCTCGAGCAGTACTTC
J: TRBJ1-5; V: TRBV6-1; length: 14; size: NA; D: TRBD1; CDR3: CASSEGQGAQPQHF; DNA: TGTGCCAGCAGTGAGGGCCAGGGGGCTCAGCCCCAGCATTTT
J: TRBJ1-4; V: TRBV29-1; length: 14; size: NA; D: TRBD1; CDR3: CSVELGQGDEKLFF; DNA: TGCAGCGTTGAACTCGGCCAGGGGGATGAAAAACTGTTTTTT
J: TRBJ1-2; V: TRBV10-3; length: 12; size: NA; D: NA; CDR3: CAIRDSSGGYTF; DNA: TGTGCCATCAGAGATTCTTCGGGCGGCTACACCTTC